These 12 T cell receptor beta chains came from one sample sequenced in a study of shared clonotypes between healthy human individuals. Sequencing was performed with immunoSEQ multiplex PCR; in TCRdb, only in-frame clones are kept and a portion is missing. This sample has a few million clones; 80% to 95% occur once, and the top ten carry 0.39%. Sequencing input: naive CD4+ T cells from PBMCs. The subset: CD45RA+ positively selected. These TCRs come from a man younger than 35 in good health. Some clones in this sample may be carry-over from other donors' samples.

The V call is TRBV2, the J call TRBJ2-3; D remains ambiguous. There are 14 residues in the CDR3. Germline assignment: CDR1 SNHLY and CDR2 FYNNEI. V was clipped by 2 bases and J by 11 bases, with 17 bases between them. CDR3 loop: CASSEMRPPEEQYF. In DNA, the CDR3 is TGTGCCAGCAGTGAAATGAGGCCACCCGAGGAGCAGTATTTT.

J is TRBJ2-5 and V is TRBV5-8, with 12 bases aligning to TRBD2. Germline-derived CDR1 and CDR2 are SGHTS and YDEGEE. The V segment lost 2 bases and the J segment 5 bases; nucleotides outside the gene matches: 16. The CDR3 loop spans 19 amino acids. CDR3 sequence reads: CASSFGLTASGRARETQYF. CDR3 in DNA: TGTGCCAGCAGCTTTGGGCTAACGGCTAGCGGGAGGGCGAGGGAGACCCAGTACTTC.

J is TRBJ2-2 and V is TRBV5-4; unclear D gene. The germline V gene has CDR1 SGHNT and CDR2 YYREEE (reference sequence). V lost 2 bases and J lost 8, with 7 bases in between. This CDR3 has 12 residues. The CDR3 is CASSFWGGELFF. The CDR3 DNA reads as TGTGCCAGCAGCTTTTGGGGAGGGGAGCTGTTTTTT.

The CDR3 sequence is CASTTSGRISYNEQFF. In DNA form, the CDR3 reads TGTGCCAGTACAACTAGCGGGAGGATCTCCTACAATGAGCAGTTCTTC. The chain carries TRBV28 and TRBJ2-1; 12 nucleotides align to TRBD2. With V trimmed by 9 bases and J by 0 bases, 6 bases remained unmatched. This CDR3 contains 16 residues. CDR1 MDHEN and CDR2 SYDVKM come from the germline V gene. Supplemented by reference TRBV28 and TRBJ2-1, the full variable domain reads DVKVTQSSRYLVKRTGEKVFLECVQDMDHENMFWYRQDPGLGLRLIYFSYDVKMKEKGDIPEGYSVSREKKERFSLILESASTNQTSMYLCASTTSGRISYNEQFFGPGTRLTVL.

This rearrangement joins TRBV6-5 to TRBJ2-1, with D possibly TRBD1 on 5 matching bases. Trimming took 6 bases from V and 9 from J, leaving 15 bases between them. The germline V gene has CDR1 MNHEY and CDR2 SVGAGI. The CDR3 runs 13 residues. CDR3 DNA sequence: TGTGCCAGCAGCTCTAATAAAGGGGTTGAGCAGTTCTTC. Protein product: CASSSNKGVEQFF.

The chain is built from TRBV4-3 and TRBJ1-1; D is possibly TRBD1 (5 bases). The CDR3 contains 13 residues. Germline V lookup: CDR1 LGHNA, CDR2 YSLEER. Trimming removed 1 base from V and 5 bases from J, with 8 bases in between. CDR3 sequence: CASSQGGSTEAFF. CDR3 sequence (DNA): TGCGCCAGCAGCCAAGGGGGCAGTACTGAAGCTTTCTTT.

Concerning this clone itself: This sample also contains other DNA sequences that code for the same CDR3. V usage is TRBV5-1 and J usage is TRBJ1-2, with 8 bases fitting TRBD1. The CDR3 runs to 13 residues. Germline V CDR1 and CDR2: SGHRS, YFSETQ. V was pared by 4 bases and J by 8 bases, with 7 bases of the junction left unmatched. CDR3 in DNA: TGCGCCAGCAGCCCCCGGACAGGGAGAGGCTACACCTTC. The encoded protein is CASSPRTGRGYTF.

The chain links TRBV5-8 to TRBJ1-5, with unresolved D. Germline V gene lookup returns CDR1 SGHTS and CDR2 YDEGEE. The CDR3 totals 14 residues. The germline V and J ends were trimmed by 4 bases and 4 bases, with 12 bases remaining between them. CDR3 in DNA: TGTGCCAGCAGCAAGACACACCCAAATCAGCCCCAGCATTTT. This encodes CASSKTHPNQPQHF.

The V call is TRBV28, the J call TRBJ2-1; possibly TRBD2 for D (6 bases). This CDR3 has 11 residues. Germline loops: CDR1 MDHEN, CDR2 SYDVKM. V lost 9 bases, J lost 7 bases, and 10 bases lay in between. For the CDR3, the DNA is TGTGCCAGTGATGGGGGGAATGAGCAGTTCTTC. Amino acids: CASDGGNEQFF.

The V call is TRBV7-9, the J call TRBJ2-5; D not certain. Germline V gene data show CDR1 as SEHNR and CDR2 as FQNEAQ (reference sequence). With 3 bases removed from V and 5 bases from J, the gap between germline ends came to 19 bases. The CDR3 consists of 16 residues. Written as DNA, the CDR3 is TGTGCCAGCAGCTTGGTAATCGGCCCCCCGACGGAGACCCAGTACTTC. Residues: CASSLVIGPPTETQYF.

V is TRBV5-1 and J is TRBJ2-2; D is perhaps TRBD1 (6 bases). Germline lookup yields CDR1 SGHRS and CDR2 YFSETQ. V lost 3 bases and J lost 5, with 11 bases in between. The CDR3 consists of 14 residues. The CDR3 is CASSSTGTTGELFF. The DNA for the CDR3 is TGCGCCAGCAGCTCGACAGGTACGACCGGGGAGCTGTTTTTT.

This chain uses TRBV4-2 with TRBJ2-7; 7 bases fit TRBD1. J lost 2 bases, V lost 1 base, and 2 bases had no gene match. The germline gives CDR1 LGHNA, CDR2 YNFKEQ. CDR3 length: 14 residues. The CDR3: CASSQVGQTYEQYF. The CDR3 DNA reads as TGTGCCAGCAGCCAAGTGGGACAGACCTACGAGCAGTACTTC.